This is a list of T cell receptor beta chains from one sample in a study of STAT5B mutations in CD4+ large granular lymphocyte leukemia. Repertoires were generated with immunoSEQ multiplex PCR, while TCRdb's copy carries only in-frame clones and drops some. The sample gives around 31,000 clones, around 70% of which show up once; around 1.1% is in the top ten. The sample was CD4+ T cells from blood buffy coats. Every receptor here comes from a human donor in good health. The CDR3 runs from the conserved cysteine through the conserved F or W. A D gene is named only where the DNA matches it firmly. The size entry is marked missing in some rows and otherwise reads once, few, many or a size class.

j_gene: TRBJ1-1
d_gene: TRBD1
v_gene: TRBV5-1
abundance: NA
CDR3aa: CASSLAGQGGEQAFF
CDR3nt: TGCGCCAGCAGCTTGGCAGGGCAGGGGGGAGAACAAGCTTTCTTT

j_gene: TRBJ1-3
d_gene: NA
v_gene: TRBV30
abundance: NA
CDR3aa: CAWSPGGTGGNTIYF
CDR3nt: TGTGCCTGGAGTCCCGGAGGAACGGGAGGAAACACCATATATTTT

j_gene: TRBJ2-1
d_gene: NA
v_gene: TRBV12-2
abundance: once
CDR3aa: CASRLAGETGGPRYNEQFF
CDR3nt: TGTGCAAGTCGCTTAGCGGGCGAGACAGGGGGCCCTCGGTACAATGAGCAGTTCTTC

j_gene: TRBJ2-6
d_gene: NA
v_gene: TRBV19
abundance: NA
CDR3aa: CASSQGSSGANVLTF
CDR3nt: TGTGCCAGTAGTCAGGGGTCCTCTGGGGCCAACGTCCTGACTTTC

j_gene: TRBJ1-1
d_gene: TRBD1
v_gene: TRBV5-1
abundance: NA
CDR3aa: CASSPIRGQRLATEAFF
CDR3nt: TGCGCCAGCAGCCCAATACGGGGACAGCGATTAGCGACTGAAGCTTTCTTT

j_gene: TRBJ1-1
d_gene: NA
v_gene: TRBV6-6
abundance: NA
CDR3aa: CASSYSMGAPTEAFF
CDR3nt: TGTGCCAGCAGTTACTCTATGGGGGCGCCCACTGAAGCTTTCTTT

j_gene: TRBJ2-4
d_gene: NA
v_gene: TRBV4-1
abundance: once
CDR3aa: CASSSLTGMTGAKNIQYF
CDR3nt: TGCGCCAGCAGCTCGTTAACGGGGATGACCGGGGCCAAAAACATTCAGTACTTC

j_gene: TRBJ1-6
d_gene: TRBD1
v_gene: TRBV2
abundance: NA
CDR3aa: CASSRQGSNSPLHF
CDR3nt: TGTGCCAGCAGTAGACAGGGCTCAAATTCACCCCTCCACTTT

j_gene: TRBJ2-1
d_gene: NA
v_gene: TRBV21-1
abundance: NA
CDR3aa: CASSKGVSGNEQFF
CDR3nt: TGTGCCAGCAGCAAAGGGGTTAGCGGGAATGAGCAGTTCTTC

j_gene: TRBJ2-5
d_gene: NA
v_gene: TRBV30
abundance: NA
CDR3aa: CAWGYEEETQYF
CDR3nt: TGTGCCTGGGGCTACGAAGAAGAGACCCAGTACTTC

j_gene: TRBJ1-2
d_gene: TRBD1
v_gene: TRBV6-5
abundance: few
CDR3aa: CASSSGTVHGYTF
CDR3nt: TGTGCCAGCAGTTCCGGGACAGTGCATGGCTACACCTTC

j_gene: TRBJ2-4
d_gene: NA
v_gene: TRBV19
abundance: NA
CDR3aa: CASSLRTFDLAKNIQYF
CDR3nt: TGTGCCAGTAGTCTCCGGACATTCGATCTAGCCAAAAACATTCAGTACTTC

j_gene: TRBJ2-3
d_gene: NA
v_gene: TRBV9
abundance: NA
CDR3aa: CASNRAGRTDTQYF
CDR3nt: TGTGCCAGCAACAGGGCGGGACGAACAGATACGCAGTATTTT

j_gene: TRBJ1-1
d_gene: NA
v_gene: TRBV5-1
abundance: NA
CDR3aa: CASSSQTASSTEAFF
CDR3nt: TGCGCCAGCAGCTCCCAGACAGCTTCGAGCACTGAAGCTTTCTTT

j_gene: TRBJ1-2
d_gene: NA
v_gene: TRBV11-2
abundance: NA
CDR3aa: CASSLDPGRVYGYTF
CDR3nt: TGTGCCAGCAGCTTAGACCCCGGGAGGGTCTATGGCTACACCTTC

j_gene: TRBJ1-2
d_gene: TRBD1
v_gene: TRBV7-2
abundance: NA
CDR3aa: CASSHGTDSYGYTF
CDR3nt: TGTGCCAGCAGCCACGGGACAGACTCCTATGGCTACACCTTC

j_gene: TRBJ2-5
d_gene: NA
v_gene: TRBV5-1
abundance: NA
CDR3aa: CASSLEFDAKMETQYF
CDR3nt: TGCGCCAGCAGCTTGGAATTTGATGCGAAAATGGAGACCCAGTACTTC

j_gene: TRBJ1-2
d_gene: NA
v_gene: TRBV2
abundance: NA
CDR3aa: CASSGSKLSGYTF
CDR3nt: TGTGCCAGCAGTGGGAGTAAGCTATCCGGCTACACCTTC

j_gene: TRBJ2-3
d_gene: NA
v_gene: TRBV7-8
abundance: NA
CDR3aa: CASSSWRVSADTQYF
CDR3nt: TGTGCCAGCAGCAGCTGGAGGGTTAGCGCAGATACGCAGTATTTT

j_gene: TRBJ1-5
d_gene: NA
v_gene: TRBV4-3
abundance: NA
CDR3aa: CASSQGGQAHQPQHF
CDR3nt: TGCGCCAGCAGCCAAGGGGGACAAGCACATCAGCCCCAGCATTTT

j_gene: TRBJ1-2
d_gene: NA
v_gene: TRBV10-3
abundance: NA
CDR3aa: CAISEGVGYGYTF
CDR3nt: TGTGCCATCAGTGAGGGGGTTGGCTATGGCTACACCTTC

j_gene: TRBJ2-5
d_gene: NA
v_gene: TRBV30
abundance: NA
CDR3aa: CAWGYQETQYF
CDR3nt: TGTGCCTGGGGTTACCAAGAGACCCAGTACTTC

j_gene: TRBJ1-1
d_gene: TRBD1
v_gene: TRBV11-2
abundance: NA
CDR3aa: CASSHHRGLTEAFF
CDR3nt: TGTGCCAGCAGCCACCACAGGGGGCTCACTGAAGCTTTCTTT

j_gene: TRBJ2-3
d_gene: NA
v_gene: TRBV5-1
abundance: once
CDR3aa: CASRRQPDTDTQYF
CDR3nt: TGCGCCAGCAGGAGACAGCCCGACACAGATACGCAGTATTTT

j_gene: TRBJ1-2
d_gene: NA
v_gene: TRBV14
abundance: NA
CDR3aa: CASSQDRTAYGYTF
CDR3nt: TGTGCCAGCAGCCAAGATAGGACAGCCTATGGCTACACCTTC

j_gene: TRBJ2-7
d_gene: TRBD2
v_gene: TRBV7-2
abundance: NA
CDR3aa: CASRQGTSGPIEQYF
CDR3nt: TGTGCCAGCAGGCAAGGGACTAGCGGTCCTATAGAGCAGTACTTC

j_gene: TRBJ1-6
d_gene: TRBD1
v_gene: TRBV10-3
abundance: NA
CDR3aa: CAIRTGTANSPLHF
CDR3nt: TGTGCCATCAGGACCGGGACAGCCAATTCACCCCTCCACTTT

j_gene: TRBJ2-5
d_gene: NA
v_gene: TRBV25-1
abundance: NA
CDR3aa: CASSAREALKTQYF
CDR3nt: TGTGCCAGCAGTGCCAGGGAGGCATTGAAGACCCAGTACTTC

j_gene: TRBJ2-1
d_gene: TRBD2
v_gene: TRBV29-1
abundance: once
CDR3aa: CSVEGRGANEQFF
CDR3nt: TGCAGCGTTGAAGGGCGGGGGGCCAATGAGCAGTTCTTC

j_gene: TRBJ2-5
d_gene: TRBD1
v_gene: TRBV4-1
abundance: NA
CDR3aa: CASSQGWDRVRQETQYF
CDR3nt: TGCGCCAGCAGCCAAGGGTGGGACAGGGTACGTCAAGAGACCCAGTACTTC

j_gene: TRBJ1-4
d_gene: TRBD1
v_gene: TRBV15
abundance: few
CDR3aa: CATSRDLQDRGPVGEKLFF
CDR3nt: TGTGCCACCAGCAGAGATCTCCAGGACAGGGGGCCTGTGGGGGAAAAACTGTTTTTT

j_gene: TRBJ2-1
d_gene: NA
v_gene: TRBV29-1
abundance: NA
CDR3aa: CSGSRALAGYNEQFF
CDR3nt: TGCAGCGGGTCACGGGCTCTAGCCGGCTACAATGAGCAGTTCTTC

j_gene: TRBJ2-1
d_gene: TRBD2
v_gene: TRBV5-4
abundance: NA
CDR3aa: CASSPSGGLNNEQFF
CDR3nt: TGTGCCAGCAGCCCTAGCGGGGGGTTAAACAATGAGCAGTTCTTC

j_gene: TRBJ1-1
d_gene: NA
v_gene: TRBV5-1
abundance: few
CDR3aa: CASRGDTRKNTEAFF
CDR3nt: TGCGCCAGCAGGGGGGACACTCGGAAGAACACTGAAGCTTTCTTT

j_gene: TRBJ2-7
d_gene: TRBD1
v_gene: TRBV19
abundance: few
CDR3aa: CASSSGTGIYEQYF
CDR3nt: TGTGCCAGTAGTAGCGGGACAGGCATCTACGAGCAGTACTTC

j_gene: TRBJ1-1
d_gene: NA
v_gene: TRBV6-1
abundance: NA
CDR3aa: CASSGTGGREAFF
CDR3nt: TGTGCCAGCAGTGGAACCGGGGGGCGCGAAGCTTTCTTT

j_gene: TRBJ2-1
d_gene: NA
v_gene: TRBV27
abundance: NA
CDR3aa: CASSPTSTGSSYNEQFF
CDR3nt: TGTGCCAGCAGTCCCACCTCTACAGGGAGCTCCTACAATGAGCAGTTCTTC

j_gene: TRBJ2-5
d_gene: TRBD2
v_gene: TRBV28
abundance: NA
CDR3aa: CASSFPGLAGEETQYF
CDR3nt: TGTGCCAGCAGCTTCCCGGGACTAGCGGGAGAGGAGACCCAGTACTTC

j_gene: TRBJ2-3
d_gene: NA
v_gene: TRBV5-1
abundance: NA
CDR3aa: CASSRGGSTDTQYF
CDR3nt: TGCGCCAGCAGTCGTGGGGGGTCCACAGATACGCAGTATTTT

j_gene: TRBJ1-5
d_gene: NA
v_gene: TRBV6-5
abundance: NA
CDR3aa: CASSAEGNDNQPQHF
CDR3nt: TGTGCCAGCAGTGCCGAGGGGAACGACAATCAGCCCCAGCATTTT

j_gene: TRBJ2-1
d_gene: NA
v_gene: TRBV6-1
abundance: few
CDR3aa: CASTPNRANEQFF
CDR3nt: TGTGCCAGCACCCCAAACAGAGCGAATGAGCAGTTCTTC

j_gene: TRBJ2-2
d_gene: NA
v_gene: TRBV11-2
abundance: once
CDR3aa: CASSLRGRGYTGELFF
CDR3nt: TGTGCCAGCAGCTTAAGGGGCCGGGGGTACACCGGGGAGCTGTTTTTT

j_gene: TRBJ1-1
d_gene: NA
v_gene: TRBV19
abundance: once
CDR3aa: CASTDGYTEAFF
CDR3nt: TGTGCCAGTACGGATGGGTACACTGAAGCTTTCTTT

j_gene: TRBJ2-1
d_gene: TRBD2
v_gene: TRBV9
abundance: few
CDR3aa: CASSLRGGYNEQFF
CDR3nt: TGTGCCAGCAGCCTACGGGGGGGGTACAATGAGCAGTTCTTC

j_gene: TRBJ2-6
d_gene: NA
v_gene: TRBV19
abundance: few
CDR3aa: CASSIDSGSGANVLTF
CDR3nt: TGTGCCAGTAGTATAGATTCAGGGTCTGGGGCCAACGTCCTGACTTTC

j_gene: TRBJ1-2
d_gene: NA
v_gene: TRBV5-1
abundance: few
CDR3aa: CASSLGEWGYTF
CDR3nt: TGCGCCAGCAGCTTGGGAGAATGGGGCTACACCTTC

j_gene: TRBJ1-5
d_gene: NA
v_gene: TRBV2
abundance: NA
CDR3aa: CASSEEGRLGQPQHF
CDR3nt: TGTGCCAGCAGTGAAGAGGGGCGGTTGGGCCAGCCCCAGCATTTT

j_gene: TRBJ1-2
d_gene: NA
v_gene: TRBV19
abundance: few
CDR3aa: CASSIQAESLYGYTF
CDR3nt: TGTGCCAGTAGTATACAGGCGGAATCCCTCTATGGCTACACCTTC

j_gene: TRBJ1-2
d_gene: NA
v_gene: TRBV5-4
abundance: NA
CDR3aa: CASSWGRNGDGYTF
CDR3nt: TGTGCCAGCAGCTGGGGTCGCAATGGAGATGGCTACACCTTC

j_gene: TRBJ2-2
d_gene: TRBD1
v_gene: TRBV30
abundance: NA
CDR3aa: CAWSDRGTGELFF
CDR3nt: TGTGCCTGGAGCGACAGGGGCACCGGGGAGCTGTTTTTT